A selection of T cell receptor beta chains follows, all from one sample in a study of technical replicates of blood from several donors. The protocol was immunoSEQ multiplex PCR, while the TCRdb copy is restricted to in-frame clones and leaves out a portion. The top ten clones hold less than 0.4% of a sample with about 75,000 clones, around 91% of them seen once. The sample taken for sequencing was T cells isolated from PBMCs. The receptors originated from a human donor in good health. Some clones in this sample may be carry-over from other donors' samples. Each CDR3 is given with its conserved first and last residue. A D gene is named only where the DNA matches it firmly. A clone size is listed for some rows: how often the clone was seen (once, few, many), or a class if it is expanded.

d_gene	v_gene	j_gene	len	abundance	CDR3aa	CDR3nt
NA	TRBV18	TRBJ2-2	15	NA	CASSPGTKNTGELFF	TGTGCCAGCTCACCAGGGACAAAAAACACCGGGGAGCTGTTTTTT
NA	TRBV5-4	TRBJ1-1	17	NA	CASSSGLAQKQDTEAFF	TGTGCCAGCAGTTCTGGATTAGCACAGAAACAGGACACTGAAGCTTTCTTT
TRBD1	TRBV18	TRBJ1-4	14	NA	CASSVDRVSEKLFF	TGTGCCAGCTCGGTGGACAGGGTATCTGAAAAACTGTTTTTT
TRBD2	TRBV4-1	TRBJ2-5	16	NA	CASSLVGLAFRETQYF	TGCGCCAGCAGCCTCGTAGGACTAGCCTTCCGAGAGACCCAGTACTTC
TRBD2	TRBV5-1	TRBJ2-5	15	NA	CASSAGLVKKETQYF	TGCGCCAGCAGCGCCGGACTAGTAAAGAAAGAGACCCAGTACTTC
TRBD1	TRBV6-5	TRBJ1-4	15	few	CASSYFGTGDEKLFF	TGTGCCAGCAGTTACTTCGGGACAGGGGATGAAAAACTGTTTTTT
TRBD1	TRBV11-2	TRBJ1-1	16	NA	CASSPRWQGVYTEAFF	TGTGCCAGCAGCCCCCGGTGGCAGGGGGTTTACACTGAAGCTTTCTTT
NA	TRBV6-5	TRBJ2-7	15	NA	CASSPVEGGSYGQYF	TGTGCCAGCAGCCCGGTGGAGGGGGGGTCCTACGGGCAGTACTTC
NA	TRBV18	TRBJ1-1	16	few	CASSTLPRGSGTEAFF	TGTGCCAGCTCAACACTTCCTAGGGGGTCCGGGACTGAAGCTTTCTTT
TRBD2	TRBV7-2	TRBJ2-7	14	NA	CASSRSGSPYEQYF	TGTGCCAGCAGTCGGAGCGGGAGCCCCTACGAGCAGTACTTC
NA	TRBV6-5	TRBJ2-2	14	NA	CASSLGVETGELFF	TGTGCCAGCAGTTTAGGGGTGGAGACCGGGGAGCTGTTTTTT